Sequencing of this TCR beta chain was carried out in a study of CD8 T cells in ankylosing spondylitis. Study-level results: Both synovial fluid and blood in reactive arthritis had previously been reported to carry some motif variants. A TCR beta motif of about eight highly homologous variants seemed to mark ankylosing spondylitis blood. In ankylosing spondylitis patients, matched synovial fluid reportedly showed significant enrichment of disease-linked clones.

By frequency in the sample, this clonotype is medium-sized (0.01 to 0.1%). Its antigen remains unidentified. With molecular barcodes, quantitative 5'-RACE was used to make the TCR beta libraries. TCRdb reanalysed the 5' RACE reads using MiXCR and keeps one entry per CDR3 protein. The profile shows approximately 110,000 distinct CDR3 sequences, 20% to 30% of them singletons. The germline gives CDR1 LGHDT, CDR2 YNNKEL (reference sequence). V lost 1 base to trimming and J lost 9 bases, with 7 bases between them. The CDR3 has 13 residues. Sequencing was done on a sample of synovial fluid, either unsorted or a sorted T cell fraction (not recorded which). The source of this sequence is a male donor with ankylosing spondylitis. The chain couples TRBV3-1 to TRBJ1-6; D gene unclear. The CDR3 nucleotides are TGTGCCAGCAGCCAAGGTTGGACTTCACCCCTCCACTTT. Amino acids: CASSQGWTSPLHF.